This T cell receptor beta chain is from a study of T-cell memory formation after mild COVID-19 (dated by TCRdb to the early 2020s). In the study overall: TCR sequence clusters from the two donors were found to be largely donor specific. Two young, previously healthy adult volunteers made up the cohort, one male and one female. In two donors, T-cell clones that expanded and contracted after mild COVID-19 were tracked by sequencing TCRalpha and TCRbeta repertoires over time.

PBMCs were isolated by Ficoll-Paque density gradient centrifugation. This clonotype was detected only a few times. The target of this receptor is not known. No much larger clone exists at a distance of one base, and base qualities are not known. General findings and caveats noted by the study authors: The detection of some responding clones in pre-infection memory suggests that pre-existing cross-reactive memory T cells joined the SARS-CoV-2 response. The study covered only two mild cases, and larger cohorts including severe cases with pre-infection samples were considered necessary. SARS-CoV-2 specificity of the second-wave clones peaking on day 37 was not confirmed. From day 15 to 85, contracting clones showed balanced CD4/CD8 phenotypes, whereas a second wave of clones that expanded from day 15 to 37 leaned towards CD4+. Contracting CD4+ clones appeared mostly in the CM and EM memory subsets, whereas CD8+ clones were enriched in EMRA.

Sequencer: Illumina NovaSeq 6000. cDNA libraries for TCRalpha and TCRbeta were prepared by 5'RACE using constant-segment primers, with sample barcodes and unique molecular identifiers added. Trizol reagent was used to extract RNA from every sample. The libraries were amplified in two PCR steps, and the second step added a second sample barcode and Illumina TruSeq adapters. Sequencing of the libraries was done on an Illumina NovaSeq, producing 2 x 150 bp paired-end reads. In the original analysis: With migec v1.2.7, reads were demultiplexed and then collapsed into UMI-guided consensus sequences. With mixcr v2.1.11, UMI consensuses were aligned to TRA and TRB V and J templates and assembled into clonotypes. A clonotype was counted as expanded or contracted only if both edgeR and NoisET called the change significant, with noise models trained on biological replicates. For edgeR calls, the cutoffs were a false discovery rate-adjusted p below 0.01 and a log2 fold-change threshold of 1. As an exploratory analysis of dynamics, max-normalized trajectories of the 1000 most abundant clonotypes were examined by PCA with hierarchical clustering. Each responding clone was given a CD4 or CD8 phenotype based on the CD4+ and CD8+ repertoires, which had been sequenced separately. In TCRdb, the public reads were trimmed at Q25 with fastp and aligned with MiXCR, with productive beta chains retained. All rows with the same CDR3 protein become a single entry with the most common DNA and genes. None of the V and J calls come from the authors' own analysis; TCRdb made them. The sample includes roughly 160,000 distinct CDR3 sequences, with roughly 13% observed a single time. The ten most abundant clones make up approximately 3.5% of the sample.

Ends trimmed: V by 5 bases, J by 2 bases; bases unmatched to a gene: 0. The germline V gene yields SGHTS for CDR1 and YDEGEE for CDR2. The CDR3 measures 12 amino acids from cysteine to phenylalanine. Only CDR3 DNA is held: 36 bases, read in frame from base 1. This TCR came from a man younger than 30 who had mild COVID-19 (a few samples of this study predate the infection). The sample titles of this study are shuffled in the database, so cell type and time point are left out; the donor was told from shared clones. The rearrangement joined TRBV5-8 to TRBJ2-5; TRBD2 lines up with 7 middle nucleotides. Source material: PBMCs or a T cell subset sorted from them (not recorded which). The CDR3 reads CASRRGQETQYF. In nucleotide form, the sequence is TGTGCCAGCAGGCGGGGGCAAGAGACCCAGTACTTC.